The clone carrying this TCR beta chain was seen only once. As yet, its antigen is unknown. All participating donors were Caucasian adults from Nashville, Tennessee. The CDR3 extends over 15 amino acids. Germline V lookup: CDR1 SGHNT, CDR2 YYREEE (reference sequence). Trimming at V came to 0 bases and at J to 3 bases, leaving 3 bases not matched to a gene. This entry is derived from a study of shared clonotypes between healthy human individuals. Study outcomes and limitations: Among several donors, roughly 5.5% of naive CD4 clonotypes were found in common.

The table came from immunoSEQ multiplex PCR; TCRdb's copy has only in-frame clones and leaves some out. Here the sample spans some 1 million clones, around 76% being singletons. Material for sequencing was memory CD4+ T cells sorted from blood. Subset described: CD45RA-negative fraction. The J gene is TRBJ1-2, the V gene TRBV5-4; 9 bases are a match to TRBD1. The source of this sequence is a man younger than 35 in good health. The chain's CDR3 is CASSLATGGYYGYTF. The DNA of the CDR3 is TGTGCCAGCAGCTTGGCCACAGGGGGCTACTATGGCTACACCTTC.